The 8 T cell receptor beta chains listed next were all sequenced from one sample in a study of T cell responses to AZD1222 COVID-19 vaccine. Only in-frame clones appear in the TCRdb table, and some are missing; sequencing was by immunoSEQ multiplex PCR. The data hold under 200,000 clones, with roughly nine tenths observed a single time. Sequencing used peripheral blood, obtained on day 0 of AZD1222 vaccination. These receptors were obtained from an adult in good health.

The rearrangement joins TRBV11-2 to TRBJ1-2; TRBD1 matches at 7 bases. CDR1 is SGHAT and CDR2 is FQNNGV in the germline V gene. The CDR3 sequence is 15 residues long. Losses at the gene ends were 1 base for V and 5 bases for J; bases not matched to a gene: 7. Here the CDR3 DNA reads TGTGCCAGCAGCTTAGTAAGGGGGCCGCCGTATGGCTACACCTTC. Residues: CASSLVRGPPYGYTF.

The rearrangement joins TRBV4-1 to TRBJ1-2; D not certain. The length of the CDR3 is 14 residues. Germline V gene data show CDR1 as MGHRA and CDR2 as YSYEKL. V gave up 7 bases and J gave up 8 bases, with 20 bases separating them. The DNA of the CDR3 is TGCGCCAGCAACCATCCACCGAGGAGTAGGGGCTACACCTTC. Its translation is CASNHPPRSRGYTF.

This rearrangement joins TRBV12-1 to TRBJ2-3; TRBD2 reflects the table's D call only, with no check against the DNA. TRBV12-1 is annotated as a pseudogene. This CDR3 has 14 residues. CDR3 coding DNA: TGTGCCAGCAGCTTTGACGGGGGGGGTGCCACGCAGTATTTT. As protein: CASSFDGGGATQYF.

This rearrangement joins TRBV5-1 to TRBJ1-6; TRBD1 matches 12 bases. From germline, CDR1 is SGHRS and CDR2 YFSETQ. V lost 3 bases to trimming and J lost 7 bases; unmatched junction nucleotides: 11. This CDR3 spans 18 amino acids. The CDR3 DNA sequence: TGCGCCAGCAGCTCTGGGACAGGGGGCGTATCAGCCAATTCACCCCTCCACTTT. This translates into CASSSGTGGVSANSPLHF.

This chain uses TRBV7-6 with TRBJ2-2, with 8 nucleotides matching TRBD2. V lost 5 bases and J lost 1; bases outside the gene matches: 3. This CDR3 spans 15 amino acids. Looked up from germline, CDR1 is SGHVS and CDR2 is FNYEAQ. The CDR3: CASSRSGGNTGELFF. DNA of the CDR3: TGTGCCAGCAGCCGGAGCGGGGGGAACACCGGGGAGCTGTTTTTT. The complete variable domain, with remaining parts taken from reference TRBV7-6 and TRBJ2-2, reads GAGVSQSPRYKVTKRGQDVALRCDPISGHVSLYWYRQALGQGPEFLTYFNYEAQQDKSGLPNDRFSAERPEGSISTLTIQRTEQRDSAMYRCASSRSGGNTGELFFGEGSRLTVL.

The rearrangement links TRBV2 to TRBJ1-2; 11 bases line up with TRBD1. Germline CDR1 is SNHLY and CDR2 is FYNNEI. Trimming took 3 bases from V and 7 from J; bases not matched to a gene: 16. The CDR3 contains 18 residues. The CDR3 DNA is TGTGCCAGCAGTGACGACCGGGACAGGGGGAACTTGATGGTTGGCTACACCTTC. The encoded protein is CASSDDRDRGNLMVGYTF.

The CDR3 here is CAISESGEGTTEAFF. CDR3 DNA sequence: TGTGCCATCAGTGAGTCAGGGGAGGGAACCACTGAAGCTTTCTTT. The chain couples TRBV10-3 to TRBJ1-1; a weak D match, TRBD1 (5 bases). CDR1 and CDR2 (germline): ENHRY, SYGVKD. This CDR3 contains 15 residues. Trimming shortened V by 0 bases and J by 4 bases, and 12 bases separated the two germline ends.

The CDR3 sequence: CASSLGGVYTF. The CDR3 DNA is TGTGCCAGCAGTTTAGGTGGTGTCTACACCTTC. The V and J genes are TRBV12-3 or TRBV12-4 and TRBJ1-2, with unresolved D. With 1 base removed from V and 10 bases from J, the gap between germline ends came to 7 bases. The CDR3 covers 11 residues.